The rows below give T cell receptor beta chains drawn from one sample of a study of T cell responses to AZD1222 COVID-19 vaccine. Sequencing was performed with immunoSEQ multiplex PCR; in TCRdb, only in-frame clones are kept and a portion is missing. The repertoire holds approximately 150,000 clones, with 90% as singletons. The material sequenced was peripheral blood, taken on day 0 of AZD1222 vaccination. The receptors originated from an adult in good health. Each CDR3 is given with its conserved first and last residue. A D gene is named only where the DNA matches it firmly. Only some rows state a clone size, as once, few, many or a class for expanded clones.

once TRBJ1-2 . TRBV6-5 TGTGCCAGCAGTTACGGGCAGGTCAACAGCTATGGCTACACCTTC CASSYGQVNSYGYTF
. TRBJ2-2 TRBD1 TRBV3-1/TRBV3-2 TGTGCCAGCAGCCAAGGGGGCAGGGGGCGAGGCACCGGGGAGCTGTTTTTT CASSQGGRGRGTGELFF
. TRBJ2-7 . TRBV7-9 TGTGCCAGCAGCGAACGCGGGGCAGGATCCTACGAGCAGTACTTC CASSERGAGSYEQYF
. TRBJ1-2 . TRBV5-5 TGTGCCAGCAGCCCCGCCGGCGACTATGGCTACACCTTC CASSPAGDYGYTF
. TRBJ2-1 . TRBV18 TGTGCCAGCTCACCACGTGAGGCCATGCGTGAGCAGTTCTTC CASSPREAMREQFF
. TRBJ2-5 . TRBV4-1 TGCGCCAGCAGTCAAGGCCTCAGGGTGGAGGAGACCCAGTACTTC CASSQGLRVEETQYF
. TRBJ2-7 . TRBV9 TGTGCCAGCAGTGGGGGGTCCTACGAGCAGTACTTC CASSGGSYEQYF
. TRBJ1-2 . TRBV29-1 TGCAGCGCCGAGAAAAGCGGGGCCGCGAGTGGCTACACCTTC CSAEKSGAASGYTF
once TRBJ2-5 TRBD1 TRBV18 TGTGCCAGCTCACTTCACAGGGGGCTCCAAGAGACCCAGTACTTC CASSLHRGLQETQYF
few TRBJ2-7 TRBD1 TRBV5-6 TGTGCCAGCAGCTCGGGACAGGGATCCTACGAGCAGTACTTC CASSSGQGSYEQYF
. TRBJ2-3 TRBD2 TRBV7-6 TGTGCCAGCAGCTTAGCAGCGGGGTACACAGATACGCAGTATTTT CASSLAAGYTDTQYF
few TRBJ1-3 . TRBV7-8 TGTGCCAGCAGCCCAAAAGATCGGGGGGGATCGGGAAACACCATATATTTT CASSPKDRGGSGNTIYF
. TRBJ2-2 TRBD2 TRBV18 TGTGCCAGCTCACCACTAGCGGGGGTAACCACCGGGGAGCTGTTTTTT CASSPLAGVTTGELFF
. TRBJ1-2 TRBD1 TRBV7-2 TGTGCCAGCAGCTTTTCGGGGACAGGGAGGTGGTATGGCTACACCTTC CASSFSGTGRWYGYTF
. TRBJ2-1 TRBD1 TRBV19 TGTGCCAGTACCCCGGCCGGGACAGGGGCCTACAATGAGCAGTTCTTC CASTPAGTGAYNEQFF
. TRBJ2-7 . TRBV4-1 TGCGCCAGCAGCCAAGACGGGGGGCCCAGGACAGCGTCCTACGAGCAGTACTTC CASSQDGGPRTASYEQYF
once TRBJ1-2 . TRBV11-2 TGTGCCAGCAGCTTGGGCAGGGAGGACTATGGCTACACCTTC CASSLGREDYGYTF
. TRBJ1-1 . TRBV14 TGTGCCAGCAGCCAGAGGAGGGACACTGAAGCTTTCTTT CASSQRRDTEAFF
. TRBJ1-2 . TRBV12-3/TRBV12-4 TGTGCCAGCAGTTTTGGGGGAAATCAACACACCTTC CASSFGGNQHTF
. TRBJ2-2 . TRBV24-1 TGTGCCACCAGTGATCCGCGCAGGAACACCGGGGAGCTGTTTTTT CATSDPRRNTGELFF
. TRBJ1-4 . TRBV19 TGTGCCAGTAGGGACATTTATGGAACTAATGAAAAACTGTTTTTT CASRDIYGTNEKLFF
. TRBJ1-2 . TRBV15 TGTGCCACCAGCAGGCCGGAGGGCCGGGGCTATGGCTACACCTTC CATSRPEGRGYGYTF
. TRBJ1-3 . TRBV19 TGTGCCAGTAGTACTGAACCTGGAAACACCATATATTTT CASSTEPGNTIYF
. TRBJ1-4 TRBD1 TRBV2 TGTGCCAGCACTACAGGGGCGGCTAATGAAAAACTGTTTTTT CASTTGAANEKLFF
. TRBJ2-1 . TRBV27 TGTGCCAGCAGCCTCGGCCCCTGGGATGAGCAGTTCTTC CASSLGPWDEQFF
. TRBJ2-2 . TRBV11-2 TGTGCCAGCAGCCGGAACTTCGCGAACACCGGGGAGCTGTTTTTT CASSRNFANTGELFF
. TRBJ1-6 . TRBV9 TGTGCCAGCAGCATAGGACCTAGCTCCTATAATTCACCCCTCCACTTT CASSIGPSSYNSPLHF
. TRBJ1-4 . TRBV30 TGTGCCTGGAGTGTACATCGGCAGGGCGGCGAAAAACTGTTTTTT CAWSVHRQGGEKLFF
once TRBJ1-1 . TRBV6-2/TRBV6-3 TGTGCCAGCAGCCGGCAGGGCCACACTGAAGCTTTCTTT CASSRQGHTEAFF
few TRBJ2-3 TRBD2 TRBV3-1/TRBV3-2 TGTGCCAGCAGCCCCTTAGCGGGGGGCAGCACAGATACGCAGTATTTT CASSPLAGGSTDTQYF
. TRBJ1-2 TRBD1 TRBV3-1/TRBV3-2 TGTGCCAGCAGCCACAGGGGGGCCCACCTCTATGGCTACACCTTC CASSHRGAHLYGYTF
. TRBJ2-2 . TRBV4-3 TGCGCCAGCAGCCAAGATGGACTTACCGGGGAGCTGTTTTTT CASSQDGLTGELFF
. TRBJ2-5 . TRBV15 TGTGCCACCAGCAGAGCTGGGAATGGCCAAGAGACCCAGTACTTC CATSRAGNGQETQYF
. TRBJ1-2 . TRBV19 TGTGCCAGTAGTATGGGAACAGGGCGACAAGGCTACACCTTC CASSMGTGRQGYTF
. TRBJ1-2 TRBD1 TRBV15 TGTGCCACCAGCAAGGGGACAGGTCCCTATGGCTACACCTTC CATSKGTGPYGYTF
. TRBJ1-6 TRBD1 TRBV27 TGTGCCAGCAGTCCGGGGACAGGGTATTCACCCCTCCACTTT CASSPGTGYSPLHF
. TRBJ2-7 . TRBV2 TGTGCCAGCAGACCTGACTCCTACGAGCAGTACTTC CASRPDSYEQYF
once TRBJ2-7 TRBD1 TRBV3-1/TRBV3-2 TGTGCCACCTCCACCGGGACAGGGGGCGCGTACGAGCAGTACTTC CATSTGTGGAYEQYF